A single sample gave rise to the 24 T cell receptor beta chains below, sequenced in a study of blood T cell repertoires in COVID-19 (dated by TCRdb to 2018 to 2021). The library was made by the immunoSEQ multiplex PCR assay. The source is immuneACCESS, and TCRdb retained only in-frame sequences with V and J called. Part of the clones is not carried over; for the studies checked, unresolved V genes explain less than half of this, and the remainder is unexplained. The sample profile shows a few hundred thousand clones; about 90% of them were found once. The ten largest clones take up around 5.9% of the sample. The sequenced sample was peripheral blood. Receptors originate from a man in his sixties with acute or convalescent COVID-19.

This clone has only a few counts. This chain joins TRBV2 and TRBJ1-4; 9 positions match TRBD1. The ends lost 6 bases at V and 7 bases at J; junction bases unmatched: 6. The CDR3 runs to 14 residues. Germline V gives CDR1 SNHLY, CDR2 FYNNEI. Here the CDR3 DNA reads TGTGCCAGCAGCCCACAGGGGGCGGGTGAAAAACTGTTTTTT. It translates to CASSPQGAGEKLFF.

CDR3 in amino acids: CASSRRGTEAFF. The DNA for the CDR3 is TGTGCCAGCAGTCGCCGAGGCACTGAAGCTTTCTTT. The rearrangement joins TRBV6-5 to TRBJ1-1, with D hard to call. Germline V gene lookup returns CDR1 MNHEY and CDR2 SVGAGI. The CDR3 spans 12 residues. V was shortened by 5 bases and J by 4 bases, with 8 bases between the two germline ends.

The chain has TRBV21-1 and TRBJ1-4. TRBV21-1 is given as a pseudogene. CDR3 size: 15 residues. CDR3 amino acids: CASSKRGRGEEKLFF. In nucleotides, the CDR3 is TGTGCCAGCAGCAAAAGGGGACGGGGGGAGGAAAAACTGTTTTTT.

This clone has only one observation. The chain uses TRBV10-3 and TRBJ2-6; 7 positions agree with TRBD1. V shed 9 bases, J shed 2 bases, and the junction held 7 bases outside the gene matches. Germline CDR1 is ENHRY and CDR2 is SYGVKD. The CDR3 extends over 15 amino acids. CDR3 sequence reads: CAIEGGGAGANVLTF. CDR3 coding DNA: TGTGCCATTGAAGGGGGCGGCGCTGGGGCCAACGTCCTGACTTTC.

This chain links TRBV29-1 with TRBJ1-2; TRBD1 agrees at 9 bases. J gave up 8 bases and V 6 bases, and 4 bases lay outside the gene matches. CDR1 is SQVTM, CDR2 ANQGSEA, per germline. This CDR3 is built from 11 residues. The CDR3 sequence is CSVWTGEGYTF. CDR3 nucleotide sequence: TGCAGCGTATGGACAGGGGAAGGCTACACCTTC.

CDR3 amino acids: CASSKEGLRLRDGYTF. For the CDR3, the DNA is TGTGCCAGCAGCAAGGAGGGACTTCGGTTACGGGATGGCTACACCTTC. The rearrangement joins TRBV5-6 to TRBJ1-2; perhaps TRBD1 as D (5 bases). Germline loops: CDR1 SGHDT, CDR2 YYEEEE. The ends were cut back, 4 bases at V and 6 bases at J, with 22 bases in the middle. The CDR3 contains 16 residues.

This clone was counted once. This chain links TRBV7-2 with TRBJ2-3; 12 positions agree with TRBD2. Germline V gene sequence: CDR1 SGHTA, CDR2 FQGNSA. The J segment lost 6 bases and the V segment lost 4 bases, leaving 8 bases of the junction unmatched. CDR3 size: 16 residues. Here the CDR3 reads CASSSRTSGGMDTQYF. DNA for the CDR3: TGTGCCAGCAGCTCGAGAACTAGCGGGGGGATGGATACGCAGTATTTT.

The chain is built from TRBV24-1 and TRBJ2-5, with D tentatively TRBD2 (5 bases). V was cut by 10 bases and J by 2 bases, with 13 bases left in between. Germline loops: CDR1 KGHDR, CDR2 SFDVKD. This CDR3 spans 13 amino acids. The CDR3 nucleotides read TGTGCCACTGCCCCCCGGGGACAAGAGACCCAGTACTTC. It encodes CATAPRGQETQYF.

DNA of the CDR3: TGTGCCACCAGCTTAGAGCGGGGAAGCAATCAGCCCCAGCATTTT. Translation gives CATSLERGSNQPQHF. The chain uses TRBV15 and TRBJ1-5; D unresolved. The germline V gene has CDR1 LNHNV and CDR2 YYDKDF (reference sequence). CDR3 length: 15 amino acids. V lost 5 bases to trimming and J lost 1 base, with 12 bases between them. The full variable domain, completed using reference TRBV15 and TRBJ1-5, is DAMVIQNPRYQVTQFGKPVTLSCSQTLNHNVMYWYQQKSSQAPKLLFHYYDKDFNNEADTPDNFQSRRPNTSFCFLDIRSPGLGDTAMYLCATSLERGSNQPQHFGDGTRLSIL.

V usage is TRBV4-1 and J usage is TRBJ2-7; TRBD2 matches 7 bases. Germline CDR1 is MGHRA and CDR2 is YSYEKL. Trimming cost V 5 bases and J 2 bases; bases outside gene matches: 6. The CDR3 totals 14 residues. Here the CDR3 reads CASSRGGQPYEQYF. In DNA, the CDR3 is TGCGCCAGCAGCAGGGGAGGGCAGCCCTACGAGCAGTACTTC.

This rearrangement joins TRBV5-1 to TRBJ1-1; TRBD1 matches 7 bases. Germline V gene lookup returns CDR1 SGHRS and CDR2 YFSETQ. V trimming: 0 bases; J trimming: 5 bases; junction bases outside the gene matches: 7. This CDR3 is built from 15 residues. The CDR3 sequence: CASSLAVGGGTEAFF. The DNA of the CDR3 is TGCGCCAGCAGCTTGGCCGTAGGGGGCGGAACTGAAGCTTTCTTT.

The V call is TRBV7-8, the J call TRBJ1-4; TRBD1 agrees at 8 bases. Germline V lookup: CDR1 SGHVS, CDR2 FQNEAQ. The CDR3 contains 14 residues. J was trimmed by 5 bases and V by 2 bases; bases with no gene match: 1. CDR3 region: CASSLRTGNEKLFF. DNA of the CDR3: TGTGCCAGCAGCTTAAGGACAGGGAATGAAAAACTGTTTTTT.

The chain recombines TRBV6-5 with TRBJ1-5; 8 bases fit TRBD1. Germline values: CDR1 MNHEY, CDR2 SVGAGI. This CDR3 spans 15 amino acids. V shed 6 bases, J shed 9 bases, and the junction held 13 bases outside the gene matches. The CDR3 DNA follows: TGTGCCAGCAGCCCCACTGGACAGGGCCAGGGGCCCCAGCATTTT. Its translation is CASSPTGQGQGPQHF.

The V and J genes are TRBV5-5 and TRBJ1-5; D remains ambiguous. The V end lost 5 bases, the J end lost 0 bases, and 12 bases lay between the germline ends. Germline loops: CDR1 SGHKS, CDR2 YYEKEE (reference sequence). The CDR3 contains 15 residues. This CDR3 reads CASSPGDISNQPQHF. The CDR3 region has the DNA TGTGCCAGCAGTCCCGGGGATATTAGCAATCAGCCCCAGCATTTT. The variable domain in full, completed from reference TRBV5-5 and TRBJ1-5, reads DAGVTQSPTHLIKTRGQQVTLRCSPISGHKSVSWYQQVLGQGPQFIFQYYEKEERGRGNFPDRFSARQFPNYSSELNVNALLLGDSALYLCASSPGDISNQPQHFGDGTRLSIL.

The rearrangement joins TRBV29-1 to TRBJ1-6, with 7 bases lining up with TRBD1. This CDR3 has 15 residues. The J segment lost 4 bases and the V segment lost 6 bases, leaving 9 bases of the junction unmatched. Germline values: CDR1 SQVTM, CDR2 ANQGSEA. CDR3 loop: CSVTLGTEYNSPLHF. The CDR3 bases are TGCAGCGTCACCCTCGGGACAGAATATAATTCACCCCTCCACTTT.

The rearrangement uses TRBV6-6 and TRBJ2-7; 8 positions agree with TRBD2. V shed 2 bases and J 3 bases; nucleotides not matched to a gene: 9. CDR1 is MNHNY and CDR2 is SVGAGI in the germline V gene (reference sequence). The CDR3 is 16 residues long. CDR3 DNA sequence: TGTGCCAGCAGTTACCCCCCGGGGGGGGTATTCTACGAGCAGTACTTC. As protein: CASSYPPGGVFYEQYF.

The chain carries TRBV11-3 and TRBJ2-1; D ambiguous. CDR1 and CDR2 (germline): SGHNT, YENEEA. The V gene lost 4 bases and the J gene lost 7 bases, with 5 bases spanning the gap. The CDR3 has 11 residues. Written as DNA, the CDR3 is TGTGCCAGCAGCTCTTCTAATGAGCAGTTCTTC. It encodes CASSSSNEQFF.

The chain employs TRBV28 and TRBJ2-1, with 16 bases that match TRBD2. The V gene's germline CDR1 is MDHEN and CDR2 SYDVKM. Germline trimming cut 5 bases from V and 8 bases from J; bases unmatched to any gene: 18. The CDR3 has 20 residues. The CDR3 bases are TGTGCCAGCAGTCCCCCGGGACTAGCGGGAGGGCCGCTCACGGTCGATGAGCAGTTCTTC. Translation gives CASSPPGLAGGPLTVDEQFF.

This clone was counted between two and nine times. This chain links TRBV25-1 with TRBJ2-3, with 7 bases that match TRBD2. Germline-derived CDR1 and CDR2 are MGHDK and SYGVNS. This CDR3 is built from 15 residues. V lost 5 bases and J lost 5; bases outside the gene matches: 10. CDR3 protein: CASSMSGRGQDTQYF. The CDR3 nucleotides are TGTGCCAGCAGTATGAGTGGGAGGGGTCAAGATACGCAGTATTTT.

The chain combines TRBV29-1 with TRBJ2-7; no definite D call. The V and J ends lost 3 bases and 0 bases respectively, with 18 bases between them. CDR1 and CDR2 (germline): SQVTM, ANQGSEA. This CDR3 has 16 residues. Here the CDR3 DNA reads TGCAGCGTTGACCCTTTTGCCCCGACTTACTCCTACGAGCAGTACTTC. Residues: CSVDPFAPTYSYEQYF.

The table lists this clone with a count of one. The chain is built from TRBV11-2 and TRBJ2-7; 7 bases agree with TRBD1. Germline CDR1 is SGHAT and CDR2 is FQNNGV. V dropped 2 bases and J dropped 0; count of bases not matched to a gene: 7. The CDR3 is made up of 16 amino acids. The DNA for the CDR3 is TGTGCCAGCAGCTTATTTCAGGGGGTCAGCTCCTACGAGCAGTACTTC. Encoded protein: CASSLFQGVSSYEQYF.

The chain has TRBV9 and TRBJ1-1; D perhaps matches TRBD1 (5 bases). The CDR3 totals 15 residues. V dropped 3 bases and J dropped 0 bases, with 12 bases sitting between them. From germline, CDR1 is SGDLS and CDR2 YYNGEE. The DNA for the CDR3 is TGTGCCAGCAGCGAATCCGGGACTGTGAACACTGAAGCTTTCTTT. Translating gives CASSESGTVNTEAFF.

As to this clone: Other DNA sequences in this sample translate to the same CDR3. The rearrangement links TRBV5-4 to TRBJ2-1; TRBD2 matches 7 bases. CDR3 size: 16 residues. Trimming at V came to 0 bases and at J to 0 bases, leaving 3 bases not matched to a gene. Germline V lookup: CDR1 SGHNT, CDR2 YYREEE (reference sequence). The DNA for the CDR3 is TGTGCCAGCAGCTTGGGGGGGGGAAGCTCCTACAATGAGCAGTTCTTC. Its translation is CASSLGGGSSYNEQFF.

DNA for the CDR3: TGTGCCAGCAGCCCCCAACAGGGGACAGGCTATGGCTACACCTTC. This codes for CASSPQQGTGYGYTF. The rearrangement joins TRBV3-1 (or the pseudogene TRBV3-2) to TRBJ1-2, with 8 bases aligning to TRBD1. In germline, CDR1 is LGHDT, CDR2 YNNKEL (reference sequence). This CDR3 contains 15 residues. V trimming: 4 bases; J trimming: 4 bases; junction bases outside the gene matches: 8.